These T cell receptor beta chains were read from a single sample in a study of shared clonotypes between healthy human individuals. Generated by immunoSEQ multiplex PCR, the TCRdb table keeps only in-frame clones and is missing some. Of hundreds of thousands of clones in the sample, less than 96% are singletons; the top ten hold about 0.057%. Sequencing was performed on naive CD4+ T cells sorted from blood. These receptors were obtained from a woman aged 30 to 39 in good health. Each CDR3 is given with its conserved first and last residue. The order of the fields is J gene, D gene, clone size, V gene, CDR3 length, CDR3 protein, CDR3 DNA. The D gene is left open where the match is weak. Some rows have no size entry. The others give once, few or many, or a class for an expanded clone.

>TRBJ1-4|TRBD1|-|TRBV5-1|14
CASSPGGRSEKLFF
TGCGCCAGCAGCCCAGGGGGTCGAAGTGAAAAACTGTTTTTT
>TRBJ1-4|TRBD1|-|TRBV4-2|16
CASSQGQGDFSEKLFF
TGTGCCAGCAGCCAAGGACAGGGGGACTTCTCTGAAAAACTGTTTTTT
>TRBJ1-1|-|-|TRBV14|15
CASSPTGRKNTEAFF
TGTGCCAGCAGCCCAACCGGACGGAAGAACACTGAAGCTTTCTTT
>TRBJ2-4|-|once|TRBV19|14
CASSIIGTPNIQYF
TGTGCCAGTAGTATTATAGGGACACCAAACATTCAGTACTTC
>TRBJ2-5|-|-|TRBV6-5|15
CASSYSFAGLETQYF
TGTGCCAGCAGTTACTCTTTCGCGGGTTTAGAGACCCAGTACTTC
>TRBJ2-1|-|-|TRBV7-2|16
CASSPNRPRINNEQFF
TGTGCCAGCAGCCCTAACAGACCACGAATTAACAATGAGCAGTTCTTC
>TRBJ2-5|TRBD1|-|TRBV5-1|14
CASTEDRGRETQYF
TGCGCCAGCACCGAGGACAGGGGCCGAGAGACCCAGTACTTC
>TRBJ1-1|-|-|TRBV9|15
CASSLGTQATEEAFF
TGTGCCAGCAGCCTAGGGACCCAGGCTACGGAGGAAGCTTTCTTT
>TRBJ1-5|-|-|TRBV9|14
CASSGIGSNQPQHF
TGTGCCAGCAGCGGCATTGGTAGCAATCAGCCCCAGCATTTT
>TRBJ2-7|-|-|TRBV5-1|14
CASSLVRTSYEQYF
TGCGCCAGCAGCTTGGTCCGGACTTCCTACGAGCAGTACTTC
>TRBJ1-5|-|-|TRBV6-5|15
CASNDQGASNQPQHF
TGTGCCAGCAATGATCAGGGAGCGAGCAATCAGCCCCAGCATTTT
>TRBJ1-3|-|-|TRBV6-1|15
CASSERQHSGNTIYF
TGTGCCAGCAGTGAAAGACAGCACTCTGGAAACACCATATATTTT
>TRBJ1-5|TRBD1|-|TRBV28|14
CASSPDRGRQPQHF
TGTGCCAGCAGTCCCGACAGGGGTCGTCAGCCCCAGCATTTT
>TRBJ2-7|TRBD2|-|TRBV6-5|14
CASIDSGGTYEQYF
TGTGCCAGCATCGACAGCGGGGGAACCTACGAGCAGTACTTC
>TRBJ2-4|TRBD2|once|TRBV5-1|12
CASSPGRDIQYF
TGCGCCAGCAGCCCCGGGAGGGACATTCAGTACTTC
>TRBJ2-7|-|-|TRBV2|15
CASSEAQGLGYEQYF
TGTGCCAGCAGTGAAGCGCAGGGATTGGGGTACGAGCAGTACTTC
>TRBJ1-3|-|-|TRBV5-1|14
CASSLGSIGNTIYF
TGCGCCAGCAGCTTGGGTTCAATAGGAAACACCATATATTTT
>TRBJ2-7|TRBD2|-|TRBV4-1|18
CASSQPGQRLAGGYEQYF
TGCGCCAGCAGCCAACCGGGACAGCGACTAGCGGGAGGGTACGAGCAGTACTTC
>TRBJ2-2|TRBD1|-|TRBV5-1|16
CASGFRQGANTGELFF
TGCGCCAGCGGGTTTAGACAGGGGGCGAACACCGGGGAGCTGTTTTTT
>TRBJ2-5|-|-|TRBV5-1|13
CASRGGLAETQYF
TGCGCCAGCAGAGGGGGGCTAGCAGAGACCCAGTACTTC
>TRBJ1-5|TRBD1|once|TRBV28|18
CASSLTFSGGYSNQPQHF
TGTGCCAGCAGCCTTACTTTCTCAGGGGGATATAGCAATCAGCCCCAGCATTTT
>TRBJ2-5|TRBD2|-|TRBV7-9|16
CASTIREGKAPQAQYF
TGTGCCAGCACCATAAGGGAGGGAAAAGCCCCTCAGGCCCAGTACTTC
>TRBJ1-2|-|-|TRBV28|14
CASSDSAINYGYTF
TGTGCCAGCAGTGACAGCGCTATTAACTATGGCTACACCTTC
>TRBJ1-2|-|-|TRBV9|14
CASSVDNRNYGYTF
TGTGCCAGCAGCGTAGATAACAGAAACTATGGCTACACCTTC
>TRBJ2-7|-|-|TRBV6-1|11
CASSEFYEQYF
TGTGCCAGCAGTGAATTCTACGAGCAGTACTTC
>TRBJ1-5|-|-|TRBV6-1|13
CASRQGGNQPQHF
TGTGCCAGCAGACAGGGCGGCAATCAGCCCCAGCATTTT
>TRBJ1-2|-|-|TRBV4-1|15
CASRLSGSSNYGYTF
TGCGCCAGCAGACTCTCAGGGTCCTCTAACTATGGCTACACCTTC
>TRBJ1-6|-|-|TRBV5-1|14
CASKTGTDNSPLHF
TGCGCCAGCAAAACCGGGACTGATAATTCACCCCTCCACTTT
>TRBJ2-7|-|-|TRBV18|16
CASSPLGRGDEWEQYF
TGTGCCAGCTCACCACTCGGCAGGGGCGACGAGTGGGAGCAGTACTTC
>TRBJ1-5|-|-|TRBV2|13
CASSFRGNQPQHF
TGTGCCAGCAGTTTCCGGGGGAATCAGCCCCAGCATTTT
>TRBJ2-1|-|-|TRBV28|16
CASSSGSGGSYNEQFF
TGTGCCAGCAGTTCCGGAAGCGGAGGCTCCTACAATGAGCAGTTCTTC
>TRBJ1-2|-|-|TRBV28|13
CAVETPPNYGYTF
TGTGCCGTGGAAACACCCCCTAACTATGGCTACACCTTC
>TRBJ2-1|-|-|TRBV10-3|11
CAIRGYNEQFF
TGTGCCATCAGGGGTTACAATGAGCAGTTCTTC